Below, one T cell receptor (beta chain) is given with its context. Repertoires were generated with immunoSEQ multiplex PCR, while TCRdb's copy carries only in-frame clones and drops some. The top ten clones hold roughly 1% of a sample with 100,000 to 150,000 clones, 90% to 95% of them seen once. This record comes from a study of OX40 agonist ivuxolimab in advanced cancers. The sequences come from CD4+ or CD8+ T cells sorted from blood, collected in a trial of the OX40 agonist ivuxolimab. This TCR was recovered from an adult with an advanced solid tumor such as melanoma, head and neck, liver or kidney cancer.

CDR3 bases: TGTGCCAGCAGACTAGCGGGATTGCAGTATTTT. It encodes CASRLAGLQYF. This chain uses TRBV2 with TRBJ2-3, with 10 bases fitting TRBD2. This CDR3 is 11 amino acids long. The germline V gene has CDR1 SNHLY and CDR2 FYNNEI. Trimming removed 6 bases from V and 11 bases from J; junction bases left unmatched: 2. The full variable domain, its missing parts supplied by reference TRBV2 and TRBJ2-3, is EPEVTQTPSHQVTQMGQEVILRCVPISNHLYFYWYRQILGQKVEFLVSFYNNEISEKSEIFDDQFSVERPDGSNFTLKIRSTKLEDSAMYFCASRLAGLQYFGPGTRLTVL.